The present entry profiles one T cell receptor beta chain with its context. Its specificity is unknown. Clones were read by immunoSEQ multiplex PCR, and TCRdb kept only the in-frame ones, dropping some. The sample lists 15,000 to 20,000 clones, 65% to 85% occurring once. The sample belongs to a study of tumor-infiltrating lymphocytes in localized non-small cell lung cancer. In the study overall: Some samples were collected after neoadjuvant chemotherapy; smokers, never-smokers and several histologies were included. Each patient gave resected tumor and non-adjacent uninvolved lung tissue. Findings and caveats of the study: No T-cell fraction difference was seen between IM1 and IM2 tumors.

The TCR comes from a human donor with non-small cell lung cancer. The material sequenced was lung tumor tissue.

The CDR3 DNA follows: TGTGCCAGCAGTCTGCGCGGAAGGTCGGCCACTGAAGCTTTCTTT. This translates into CASSLRGRSATEAFF. The chain couples TRBV27 to TRBJ1-1; D unresolved. Trimming left V 5 bases short and J 4 bases short, with 17 bases between. Germline V gene data show CDR1 as MNHEY and CDR2 as SMNVEV (reference sequence). The CDR3 runs 15 residues.